This is a list of T cell receptor beta chains from one sample in a study of beta chain features in type 1 diabetes. The data were produced by immunoSEQ multiplex PCR, yet TCRdb's version contains in-frame clones alone and is incomplete. The data show 200,000 to 300,000 clones, about 11% seen once. The specimen sequenced was naive CD4+ T cells from blood. All receptors come from a man aged 25-45 years with type 1 diabetes. Each CDR3 is given with its conserved first and last residue. A D gene is named only where the DNA matches it firmly.

cdr3_length	d_call	v_call	j_call	cdr3_aa
15	TRBD1	TRBV11-3	TRBJ2-7	CASSLDGTGVYEQYF
15	TRBD1	TRBV5-1	TRBJ2-2	CASSREGQGTGELFF
17	TRBD2	TRBV7-6	TRBJ2-3	CASSLGGPSGGQDTQYF
15	TRBD1	TRBV19	TRBJ1-6	CASMALDRENSPLHF
14	.	TRBV7-9	TRBJ2-6	CASSLNAGANVLTF
13	.	TRBV4-2	TRBJ2-4	CASSQGQGDLQYF
17	TRBD2	TRBV9	TRBJ2-3	CASSPQAGGFGTDTQYF
15	TRBD2	TRBV7-6	TRBJ2-5	CASSAGTSGWETQYF
15	.	TRBV4-3	TRBJ2-7	CASSPRAGAAYEQYF
14	TRBD2	TRBV6-1	TRBJ2-3	CASSEGTSADTQYF
16	TRBD1	TRBV7-2	TRBJ2-7	CASSLATGTGGHEQYF
13	TRBD1	TRBV27	TRBJ1-2	CASATGPLYGYTF
16	.	TRBV21-1	TRBJ2-7	CASSKVRAGTEYEQYF
14	TRBD1	TRBV28	TRBJ1-1	CASNLRGRNTEAFF
14	TRBD1	TRBV19	TRBJ2-1	CASSRDRGTNEQFF
12	TRBD1	TRBV2	TRBJ2-5	CASRTGVETQYF
15	.	TRBV30	TRBJ2-2	CASPDARGVIGELFF
13	.	TRBV5-1	TRBJ1-1	CASSSGQNTEAFF
18	TRBD2	TRBV4-2	TRBJ2-5	CASSQDPPGLARTETQYF
14	.	TRBV7-2	TRBJ2-2	CASSLGLRGGELFF
11	.	TRBV27	TRBJ2-5	CASQRGETQYF
13	.	TRBV5-1	TRBJ1-1	CASKAGANTEAFF
12	.	TRBV7-8	TRBJ1-6	CASSARNSPLHF
15	TRBD1	TRBV5-1	TRBJ1-1	CASSSRQGANTEAFF
14	.	TRBV6-6	TRBJ1-1	CASSSPTAATEAFF
14	TRBD2	TRBV10-3	TRBJ2-7	CAIRGQAGVYEQYF
14	TRBD2	TRBV18	TRBJ2-1	CASSPPRGYNEQFF
11	.	TRBV18	TRBJ1-1	CASSLTTEAFF
13	.	TRBV25-1	TRBJ2-7	CASQRWASYEQYF
14	TRBD1	TRBV5-1	TRBJ2-3	CASSPGQGTDTQYF